This T cell receptor (beta chain) is drawn from a study of blood T cell repertoires in COVID-19. Participant ages covered about 18 to 95 years across 24 US areas. Per germline, CDR1 LNHDA and CDR2 SQIVND (reference sequence). The ends lost 1 base at V and 1 base at J; junction bases unmatched: 0. The CDR3 totals 15 residues. Only in-frame clones appear in the TCRdb table, and some are missing; sequencing was by immunoSEQ multiplex PCR. The repertoire holds 270,000 or so clones, 86% seen once, with about 2.7% in the top ten. The sample consisted of PBMCs or T cells enriched from blood (not recorded which). This sequence was found in a woman aged 18-29 years who had recovered from COVID-19. This chain uses TRBV19 with TRBJ2-3; 9 bases align to TRBD2. CDR3 bases: TGTGCCAGTAGTATAGGACTAGCGGGCACAGATACGCAGTATTTT. It yields the protein CASSIGLAGTDTQYF.